This T cell receptor beta chain was identified during a study of monozygotic twins with inflammatory bowel disease. The study, taken as a whole, reports: Especially with disease activity, IBD patients had fewer clonotypes in common with others than healthy twins did. Support was absent for any single strong signal or clonotype linked to IBD.

Germline assignment: CDR1 MNHEY and CDR2 SVGAGI. CDR3 length: 15 amino acids. Researchers collected 2.5 ml of blood per donor. Eight separate reactions for every sample produced the cDNA. From the 5' RACE reads, TCRdb lists one entry per CDR3 protein and no DNA. The record lists about 350,000 distinct CDR3 sequences, of which the ten most abundant hold around 2%. On this clonotype itself: Its target is unknown.

The V and J genes are TRBV6-5 and TRBJ2-3; TCRdb names TRBD1, which stays unverified in the absence of DNA. The receptor's source is a human donor with ulcerative colitis or Crohn's disease, or a healthy co-twin of an affected twin (not recorded which). Sequencing was done on a sample of blood. CDR3 residues: CASSSGTGKIHTQYF.